This T cell receptor beta chain is drawn from a study of beta chain features in type 1 diabetes. The study, taken as a whole, reports: VDJ junctions in type 1 diabetes patients carried more deletions and fewer insertions. Small HLA sub-analyses could not settle whether HLA shapes TCRB rearrangement. TCRB CDR3s from Type 1 diabetes patients were moderately but significantly shorter in all four CD4+ subsets.

V dropped 0 bases and J dropped 3; count of bases not matched to a gene: 8. The germline CDR1 and CDR2 sequences are LGHNA and YNFKEQ. The CDR3 loop spans 17 amino acids. Expressed TCRB transcripts were sequenced after all isolated RNA was converted to cDNA. Method: immunoSEQ multiplex PCR; TCRdb's copy keeps in-frame clones and lacks some. The sample consists of about 240,000 clones, 11% to 15% of them appearing once. A few counts support this clone. Its antigen is as yet unknown. The source of this sequence is a man aged 25-45 years with type 1 diabetes. Sequenced material: naive CD4+ T cells from blood. The rearrangement links TRBV4-2 to TRBJ2-1; 7 bases are a match to TRBD2. Written as DNA, the CDR3 is TGTGCCAGCAGCCAAGAGGGCGGCCAGCGGGGCTACAATGAGCAGTTCTTC. Its translation is CASSQEGGQRGYNEQFF.